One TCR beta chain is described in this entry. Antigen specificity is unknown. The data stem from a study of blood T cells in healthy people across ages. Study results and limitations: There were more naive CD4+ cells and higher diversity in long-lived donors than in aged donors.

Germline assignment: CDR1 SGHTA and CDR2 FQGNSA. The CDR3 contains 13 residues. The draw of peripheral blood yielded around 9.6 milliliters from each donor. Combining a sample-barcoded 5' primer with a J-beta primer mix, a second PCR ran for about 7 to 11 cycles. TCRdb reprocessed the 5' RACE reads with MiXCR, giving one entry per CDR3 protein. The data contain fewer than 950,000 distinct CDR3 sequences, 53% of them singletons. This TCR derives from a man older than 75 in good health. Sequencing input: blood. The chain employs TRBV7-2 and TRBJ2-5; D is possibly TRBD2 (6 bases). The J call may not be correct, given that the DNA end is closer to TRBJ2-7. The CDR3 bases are TGTGCCAGCAGCCCTTCGACTAGGCACGAGCAGTACTTC. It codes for CASSPSTRHEQYF.